The 25 T cell receptor beta chains below were found in one sample sequenced in a study of T-cell reconstitution after alpha-beta-depleted transplantation in children. TCRbeta library preparation incorporated unique molecular identifiers. TCRdb redid the calling of the PCR reads with MiXCR, one entry per CDR3 protein. The sample contains 250,000 to 300,000 distinct CDR3 sequences, around 9.6% of which appear only once. Sequenced material: PBMCs from the stem cell graft donor, taken from the stem cell graft. The receptors originated from a human donor who donated a stem cell graft to a child with SCID.

This clonotype was found a few times. The rearrangement links TRBV7-9 to TRBJ1-5; D remains unclear. Germline values: CDR1 SEHNR, CDR2 FQNEAQ (reference sequence). The CDR3 sequence is 15 residues long. Trimming shortened V by 2 bases and J by 4 bases, and 12 bases separated the two germline ends. DNA of the CDR3: TGTGCCAGCAGCTTAACTGGCAGCCTTAATCAGCCCCAGCATTTT. Encoded protein: CASSLTGSLNQPQHF.

This clonotype was counted only a few times. The chain combines TRBV9 with TRBJ1-2; D uncertain. Deletions cut 3 bases from V and 4 bases from J, with 7 bases between. CDR1 is SGDLS, CDR2 YYNGEE, per germline. This CDR3 region has 12 residues. The CDR3 DNA sequence: TGTGCCAGCAGCGACCGGGCCTATGGCTACACCTTC. Amino acid sequence: CASSDRAYGYTF.

The V gene is TRBV6-2 or TRBV6-3, the J gene TRBJ2-7; 7 positions agree with TRBD2. Germline lookup yields CDR1 MNHEY and CDR2 SVGEGT. Trimming took 7 bases from V and 5 from J; bases not matched to a gene: 8. The CDR3 totals 13 residues. The CDR3 protein is CASTGGTTHEQYF. The CDR3, as DNA: TGTGCCAGCACGGGAGGCACCACCCACGAGCAGTACTTC.

The genes are TRBV12-3 or TRBV12-4 and TRBJ1-5; TRBD1 agrees at 7 bases. The CDR3 runs to 14 residues. Unmatched junction bases numbered 5, after V lost 6 bases and J lost 3 bases. The CDR3 coding sequence is TGTGCCAGCAGACGGGGACAGATCAATCAGCCCCAGCATTTT. Its translation is CASRRGQINQPQHF.

This clonotype was detected a few times. The chain joins TRBV18 to TRBJ1-6; the match to TRBD1 covers 7 bases. Trimming took 3 bases from V and 6 from J; bases not matched to a gene: 8. This CDR3 region has 16 residues. Germline V lookup: CDR1 KGHSH, CDR2 LQKENI. The CDR3 DNA sequence: TGTGCCAGCTCACCCGACCGGGACAGAATTAATTCACCCCTCCACTTT. Residues: CASSPDRDRINSPLHF.

The rearrangement joins TRBV12-3 or TRBV12-4 to TRBJ2-5; D unclear. Trimming removed 5 bases from V and 5 bases from J, with 9 bases in between. This CDR3 spans 12 amino acids. Here the CDR3 reads CASSPPHETQYF. Here the CDR3 DNA reads TGTGCCAGCAGTCCCCCCCACGAGACCCAGTACTTC.

This rearrangement joins TRBV3-1 to TRBJ2-5; a possible D gene is TRBD1 (5 bases). V was trimmed by 4 bases and J by 4 bases, leaving 13 bases between them. In germline, CDR1 is LGHDT, CDR2 YNNKEL (reference sequence). This CDR3 region has 14 residues. CDR3 sequence reads: CASSPPGIRETQYF. The CDR3 DNA reads TGTGCCAGCAGCCCCCCAGGGATACGAGAGACCCAGTACTTC.

The chain employs TRBV20-1 and TRBJ1-2, with D possibly being TRBD1 (5 bases). This CDR3 has 11 residues. Trimming cost V 7 bases and J 10 bases, with 16 bases left between them. Germline V gives CDR1 DFQATT, CDR2 SNEGSKA (reference sequence). CDR3 sequence (DNA): TGCAGTGTTAGCGGGGCCAAGGTCTACACCTTC. Translating it yields CSVSGAKVYTF.

This clonotype was seen more than once but under ten times. This sequence joins TRBV7-9 and TRBJ1-5, with no clear D. Between the trimmed V and J ends, which lost 5 bases and 7 bases, there was a span of 9 bases. There are 12 residues in the CDR3. Germline V gene data show CDR1 as SEHNR and CDR2 as FQNEAQ (reference sequence). The CDR3 loop reads CASSLTEQPQHF. CDR3 nucleotide sequence: TGTGCCAGCAGCCTAACAGAGCAGCCCCAGCATTTT.

This clonotype was counted a few times. This chain links TRBV27 with TRBJ2-1; 8 positions agree with TRBD1. Germline lookup yields CDR1 MNHEY and CDR2 SMNVEV (reference sequence). Trimming removed 7 bases from V and 9 bases from J; junction bases left unmatched: 5. The CDR3 runs 12 residues. CDR3: CASKQGVFEQFF. For the CDR3, the DNA is TGTGCCAGCAAACAGGGGGTTTTTGAGCAGTTCTTC.

This chain joins TRBV6-5 and TRBJ2-7; 7 bases are a match to TRBD1. The CDR3 extends over 16 amino acids. CDR1 and CDR2 (germline): MNHEY, SVGAGI. V was pared by 4 bases and J by 3 bases, with 12 bases of the junction left unmatched. The CDR3 region is CASSSPLTGIFYEQYF. CDR3 DNA: TGTGCCAGCAGTTCCCCCTTGACAGGGATCTTCTACGAGCAGTACTTC.

For this clonotype: A read error may be the cause here, since a much bigger clone is one base away. This chain uses TRBV20-1 with TRBJ2-5, with 15 bases matching TRBD2. CDR1 is DFQATT, CDR2 SNEGSKA, per germline (reference sequence). This CDR3 spans 17 amino acids. CDR3 loop: CCATGLAGGYPVETQYF. For the CDR3, the DNA is TGCTGTGCTACGGGACTAGCGGGGGGTTACCCCGTCGAGACCCAGTACTTC.

This clonotype was found many times. This chain uses TRBV10-3 with TRBJ2-2, with D possibly being TRBD2 (7 bases). The CDR3 loop spans 15 amino acids. Trimming stripped 7 bases from V and 0 bases from J, with 12 bases between. Germline loops: CDR1 ENHRY, CDR2 SYGVKD. CDR3 sequence reads: CAIMGGHSNTGELFF. DNA of the CDR3: TGTGCCATCATGGGGGGGCATTCGAACACCGGGGAGCTGTTTTTT.

This clonotype was recorded many times. This rearrangement joins TRBV12-3 or TRBV12-4 to TRBJ2-3; either TRBD1 or TRBD2 may fit D (5 bases each). The V end was cut by 6 bases, the J end by 1 base, with 14 bases between. CDR3 length equals 15 residues. The CDR3 spells CASSPRDGGTDTQYF. CDR3 sequence (DNA): TGTGCCAGCAGCCCGAGGGACGGGGGCACAGATACGCAGTATTTT.

The chain uses TRBV4-1 and TRBJ1-4; D possibly corresponds to TRBD1 (5 bases). This CDR3 is 14 amino acids long. The ends were cut back, 3 bases at V and 5 bases at J, with 10 bases in the middle. Germline V gene sequence: CDR1 MGHRA, CDR2 YSYEKL. The CDR3 spells CASSQGELNEKLFF. For the CDR3, the DNA is TGCGCCAGCAGCCAGGGGGAACTGAATGAAAAACTGTTTTTT.

This clonotype was recorded a few times. This chain links TRBV9 with TRBJ2-2, with no clear D. Germline assignment: CDR1 SGDLS and CDR2 YYNGEE. This CDR3 has 13 amino acids. V lost 2 bases and J lost 6, with 8 bases in between. CDR3 region: CASSVSRAGELFF. Here the CDR3 DNA reads TGTGCCAGCAGCGTTTCAAGGGCCGGGGAGCTGTTTTTT.

The rearrangement links TRBV5-6 to TRBJ2-1; 7 bases fit TRBD2. This CDR3 spans 14 amino acids. V gave up 4 bases and J gave up 5 bases; unmatched junction bases: 6. The V gene's germline CDR1 is SGHDT and CDR2 YYEEEE. CDR3 sequence reads: CASSLRGVDNEQFF. The CDR3 region has the DNA TGTGCCAGCAGCCTCCGGGGGGTGGACAATGAGCAGTTCTTC.

At least ten counts were recorded for this clonotype. V and J are TRBV10-3 and TRBJ2-2; 11 nucleotides align to TRBD1. Germline trimming cut 6 bases from V and 6 bases from J; bases unmatched to any gene: 3. The CDR3 extends over 14 amino acids. Germline lookup yields CDR1 ENHRY and CDR2 SYGVKD. The CDR3 sequence is CAIRGQGASGELFF. The CDR3 bases are TGTGCCATCAGAGGACAGGGGGCATCCGGGGAGCTGTTTTTT.

The rearrangement uses TRBV7-9 and TRBJ2-3, with D possibly matching TRBD1 (6 bases). CDR1 and CDR2 from the germline V gene are SEHNR and FQNEAQ (reference sequence). V lost 2 bases and J lost 2, with 11 bases in between. This CDR3 is built from 15 residues. CDR3 region: CASSLSGAYTDTQYF. CDR3 in DNA: TGTGCCAGCAGCTTATCAGGGGCCTACACAGATACGCAGTATTTT.

This clonotype was picked up many times. In nucleotides, the CDR3 is TGCAGCGCGACAGGAGGTAGCTCCTACGAGCAGTACTTC. Protein sequence: CSATGGSSYEQYF. The V and J genes are TRBV29-1 and TRBJ2-7, with D possibly matching TRBD1 (6 bases). In germline, CDR1 is SQVTM, CDR2 ANQGSEA. Trimming took 7 bases from V and 0 from J, leaving 13 bases between them. CDR3 size: 13 residues.

This clonotype was seen a few times. For the CDR3, the DNA is TGTGCCAGCAGTTTAGCGTTCAGGGGCCCAACCTACGAGCAGTACTTC. Its translation: CASSLAFRGPTYEQYF. The V and J genes are TRBV12-3 or TRBV12-4 and TRBJ2-7, with TRBD1 as a possible D gene (6 bases). Trimming removed 0 bases at V and 2 bases at J, with 14 bases between. The CDR3 contains 16 residues.

This clonotype has only a few counts. The rearrangement uses TRBV12-3 or TRBV12-4 and TRBJ1-6; TRBD1 matches 7 bases. V shed 5 bases, J shed 11 bases, and the junction held 12 bases outside the gene matches. The CDR3 has 15 amino acids. The DNA for the CDR3 is TGTGCCAGCAGTGGCCGGACAGGCGTTTCGACACCCCTCCACTTT. This codes for CASSGRTGVSTPLHF.

J is TRBJ1-6 and V is TRBV6-5; 9 nucleotides line up with TRBD1. J lost 9 bases, V lost 4 bases, and 7 bases had no gene match. The CDR3 has 15 residues. Germline V CDR1 and CDR2: MNHEY, SVGAGI. The CDR3 reads CASSSGTGTGSPLHF. In DNA, the CDR3 is TGTGCCAGCAGTTCCGGGACAGGGACAGGTTCACCCCTCCACTTT.

This clonotype has at least ten counts. The J gene is TRBJ1-4, the V gene TRBV12-3 or TRBV12-4; D unresolved. There are 14 residues in the CDR3. Deletions cut 1 base from V and 6 bases from J, with 9 bases between. CDR3 in amino acids: CASSLGGSDEKLFF. The CDR3 nucleotides are TGTGCCAGCAGTTTAGGCGGGTCCGATGAAAAACTGTTTTTT.

The J gene is TRBJ2-5, the V gene TRBV10-3; 9 bases line up with TRBD2. Trimming removed 1 base from V and 3 bases from J; junction bases left unmatched: 3. Germline V CDR1 and CDR2: ENHRY, SYGVKD. The length of the CDR3 is 15 residues. CDR3 in DNA: TGTGCCATCAGTGAGTTAGCGGGGGTGGAAGAGACCCAGTACTTC. Amino acid sequence: CAISELAGVEETQYF.